This paragraph reports one T cell receptor beta chain. Its target is not known. The data belong to a study of T cell responses to AZD1222 COVID-19 vaccine. Study conclusions and caveats: In the spike-specific TCR repertoire, nearly half reportedly target unmutated variant regions.

Assay used: immunoSEQ multiplex PCR; TCRdb lists only in-frame clones, some missing. The data contain approximately 100,000 clones, around 90% of them seen just once; the ten biggest clones take up roughly 13%. J lost 12 bases, V lost 6 bases, and 16 bases had no gene match. The germline CDR1 and CDR2 sequences are MNHNY and SVGAGI (reference sequence). The CDR3 has 15 residues. The sequencing used peripheral blood, collected on day 0 of MenACWY control vaccination. The V call is TRBV6-6, the J call TRBJ1-4; 7 positions agree with TRBD1. The receptor was isolated from an adult in good health. The CDR3 sequence: CASSRGQEGKGELFF. CDR3 nucleotides: TGTGCCAGCAGCCGAGGACAGGAGGGGAAAGGGGAACTGTTTTTT.